This entry features one T cell receptor beta chain sequence. V was clipped by 6 bases and J by 0 bases, with 20 bases between them. The CDR3 is made up of 17 amino acids. The germline V gene encodes CDR1 LNHDA and CDR2 SQIVND (reference sequence). These data are taken from a study of blood T cell repertoires in COVID-19. Study details: The study drew acute and convalescent COVID-19 samples from the United States, Italy and Spain. PBMCs, B-cell-depleted T cells, or T cells provided the cDNA or gDNA that made up the material.

Under the authors' procedure: Reference gene primer amplification yielded estimated nucleated cell counts. Only in-frame clones appear in the TCRdb table, and some are missing; sequencing was by immunoSEQ multiplex PCR. V and J calls and clone size are as listed in that table; D and trimming were resolved from the DNA. The table lists some 80,000 clones, 84% of them singletons. Material for sequencing was peripheral blood. The receptor was derived from a woman aged 45-65 years with acute or convalescent COVID-19. The gene calls are TRBV19 and TRBJ1-1; D might be TRBD1 (5 bases). Here the CDR3 DNA reads TGTGCCAGTAGGACGTGGGGCAGGAGAAACATGAACACTGAAGCTTTCTTT. It specifies CASRTWGRRNMNTEAFF.